This is a list of T cell receptor beta chains from one sample in a study of T-cell memory formation after mild COVID-19. From the 5' RACE reads, TCRdb called clonotypes with MiXCR, one entry per CDR3 protein. The sample shows around 370,000 distinct CDR3 sequences, over 20% of them seen only once. Sequencing was done on a sample of PBMCs or a T cell subset sorted from them (not recorded which). The receptors here all came from an adult woman who had mild COVID-19 (a few samples of this study predate the infection). Cell type and time point are not known. The CDR3 runs from the conserved cysteine through the conserved F or W. A D gene is named only where the DNA matches it firmly. Clone size appears in some rows only: once, few, many, or a class for an expanded clone.

few,TRBD1,TRBJ2-1,TRBV12-3/TRBV12-4,16,TGTGCCAGCAGCTTAAAAGGGACAGGGGCGTCCAATGAGCAGTTCTTC,CASSLKGTGASNEQFF
few,TRBD2,TRBJ2-5,TRBV7-2,14,TGTGCCAGCAGACGGACTAGCGGACAAGAGACCCAGTACTTC,CASRRTSGQETQYF
NA,NA,TRBJ2-1,TRBV20-1,16,TGCAGTGCTAGAGATTCGCCGGGAAACTCCTACAATGAGCAGTTCTTC,CSARDSPGNSYNEQFF
few,TRBD1,TRBJ2-2,TRBV9,15,TGTGCCAGCAGCGCAGACAGGGGTGGCACCGGGGAGCTGTTTTTT,CASSADRGGTGELFF
NA,NA,TRBJ1-5,TRBV5-1,15,TGCGCCAGCAGCTTGGGAGGGGTAATTAATCAGCCCCAGCATTTT,CASSLGGVINQPQHF
few,NA,TRBJ1-3,TRBV5-1,17,TGCGCCAGCAGCTTGGAGCCAGGGGATTTCTCTGGAAACACCATATATTTT,CASSLEPGDFSGNTIYF
NA,TRBD2,TRBJ2-1,TRBV12-3/TRBV12-4,15,TGTGCCAGCAGGGATAATCTAGCGGGAGTACGGGAGCAGTTCTTC,CASRDNLAGVREQFF
few,TRBD2,TRBJ2-3,TRBV7-7,16,TGTGCTAGCAGCCCCGGGGGACTAGCGGGGGCAGATACGCAGTATTTT,CASSPGGLAGADTQYF
NA,NA,TRBJ2-7,TRBV3-1,15,TGTGCCAGCAGCCAAGTTACGGGTGTACGGTACGAGCAGTACTTC,CASSQVTGVRYEQYF
few,NA,TRBJ1-5,TRBV27,15,TGTGCCAGCAGTGACAGCTCATATAGCAATCAGCCCCAGCATTTT,CASSDSSYSNQPQHF
few,NA,TRBJ2-1,TRBV4-2,19,TGTGCCAGCAGCCAAGAACCCCAATTAGGCGGGCAGTCCTACAATGAGCAGTTCTTC,CASSQEPQLGGQSYNEQFF
NA,NA,TRBJ2-3,TRBV11-1,15,TGTGCCAGCAGCTTATTTAGCGCAGACACAGATACGCAGTATTTT,CASSLFSADTDTQYF
few,TRBD1,TRBJ2-5,TRBV5-5,14,TGTGCCAGCAGCCTACTAGGGGGCGAAAAGACCCAGTACTTC,CASSLLGGEKTQYF
NA,TRBD1,TRBJ2-1,TRBV9,18,TGTGCCAGCAGCTCCCCCCCGGGACAGGTGGGCTCCTACAATGAGCAGTTCTTC,CASSSPPGQVGSYNEQFF
few,NA,TRBJ1-2,TRBV7-9,15,TGTGCCAGCACCGGCCAAACAGGTGTCCTTTATGGCTACACCTTC,CASTGQTGVLYGYTF
NA,NA,TRBJ1-1,TRBV10-3,12,TGTGCCATCAGGGGCCGAAACACTGAAGCTTTCTTT,CAIRGRNTEAFF
few,NA,TRBJ2-4,TRBV10-3,17,TGTGCCATCAGTGAGTTGAGTAGGGGCAGCAAGGGAAACATTCAGTACTTC,CAISELSRGSKGNIQYF
NA,NA,TRBJ1-1,TRBV5-1,13,TGCGCCAGCAGCCCCCCGAGCCACACTGAAGCTTTCTTT,CASSPPSHTEAFF
NA,NA,TRBJ2-3,TRBV9,15,TGTGCCAGCAGCGATACCGGGGGAAACACAGATACGCAGTATTTT,CASSDTGGNTDTQYF
NA,NA,TRBJ2-7,TRBV29-1,14,TGCAGCGTGGCGGGACAGCAGAGCTCCTACGAGCAGTACTTC,CSVAGQQSSYEQYF
few,NA,TRBJ1-2,TRBV24-1,16,TGTGCCACCAGTGACCACCCAGGAGGGGATACCTATGGCTACACCTTC,CATSDHPGGDTYGYTF
few,NA,TRBJ2-3,TRBV24-1,13,TGTGCCACCAGTAACCAATACACAGATACGCAGTATTTT,CATSNQYTDTQYF
NA,NA,TRBJ1-1,TRBV12-3/TRBV12-4,14,TGTGCCAGCAGTTTGGGAGGATTACAAGCAGGAGCTTTCTTT,CASSLGGLQAGAFF
NA,TRBD2,TRBJ2-3,TRBV12-3/TRBV12-4,16,TGTGCCAGCAGTCTTCTAGCGGGGACTAGCACAGATACGCAGTATTTT,CASSLLAGTSTDTQYF
NA,NA,TRBJ2-2,TRBV19,14,TGTGCCAGTAGGGCGTTGGCGTGGCGCGGGGAGCTGTTTTTT,CASRALAWRGELFF
few,NA,TRBJ1-1,TRBV7-9,14,TGTGCCAGCAGCTGGGACAATCCGAACACTGAAGCTTTCTTT,CASSWDNPNTEAFF
once,NA,TRBJ2-5,TRBV20-1,13,TGCAGTGCTCCCCCTAGCATTCGAGAGACCCAGTACTTC,CSAPPSIRETQYF
few,TRBD1,TRBJ2-6,TRBV12-3/TRBV12-4,18,TGTGCCAGCAGTTCCTGGGGACAGGGATGGGCTGGGGCCAACGTCCTGACTTTC,CASSSWGQGWAGANVLTF
few,NA,TRBJ2-1,TRBV7-3,12,TGTGCCAGCAGCGCATTACAGGGACTGACGTTCTTC,CASSALQGLTFF
NA,NA,TRBJ1-1,TRBV11-2,14,TGTGCCAGCAGCCCTCCGGCGGGGAGCACTGAAGCTTTCTTT,CASSPPAGSTEAFF
few,NA,TRBJ1-2,TRBV5-5,15,TGTGCCAGCAGCTTGGTGCCGTCGCAGGTCTATGGCTACACCTTC,CASSLVPSQVYGYTF
NA,NA,TRBJ1-5,TRBV12-3/TRBV12-4,15,TGTGCCAGCAGCCCGCAGGGTAGGGGCGATCAGCCCCAGCATTTT,CASSPQGRGDQPQHF
NA,TRBD1,TRBJ1-1,TRBV6-6,18,TGTGCCAGCAGTTACTCCACGGGGACAGGGTCTATGAACACTGAAGCTTTCTTT,CASSYSTGTGSMNTEAFF
few,NA,TRBJ1-2,TRBV12-3/TRBV12-4,14,TGTGCCAGCAGTGAAACAGATGGGCTATATGGCTACACCTTC,CASSETDGLYGYTF
NA,NA,TRBJ2-5,TRBV15,15,TGTGCCACCAGCTCCGGACATGGGACTCGGGAGACCCAGTACTTC,CATSSGHGTRETQYF
few,TRBD2,TRBJ2-2,TRBV7-2,17,TGTGCCAGCAGCTTGATGGGACTAGCGGTGAACACCGGGGAGCTGTTTTTT,CASSLMGLAVNTGELFF
many,NA,TRBJ2-7,TRBV27,13,TGTGCCAGCAGTTGGACCGCAGCCTACGAGCAGTACTTC,CASSWTAAYEQYF
NA,NA,TRBJ2-5,TRBV5-1,14,TGCGCCAGCAAGTTAGGGGGTCCTAGGGAGACCCAGTACTTC,CASKLGGPRETQYF
NA,NA,TRBJ2-5,TRBV24-1,13,TGTGCCACCAGGGCTACAGGGTCGGAGACCCAGTACTTC,CATRATGSETQYF
NA,NA,TRBJ1-2,TRBV7-9,16,TGTGCCAGCAGCTTAGTAGGCTCAGGGGCGACCTATGGCTACACCTTC,CASSLVGSGATYGYTF
few,NA,TRBJ2-1,TRBV12-3/TRBV12-4,15,TGTGCCAGCAGTTTAGGGACTCCAGTTTACAATGAGCAGTTCTTC,CASSLGTPVYNEQFF
few,TRBD1,TRBJ2-2,TRBV2,17,TGTGCCAGCAGTGAACAGGGGGCGCTTTATGTTACCGGGGAGCTGTTTTTT,CASSEQGALYVTGELFF
few,NA,TRBJ2-1,TRBV29-1,12,TGCAGCGCGGCTTTTAGCGGAGAGGAGCAGTTCTTC,CSAAFSGEEQFF
NA,TRBD2,TRBJ2-1,TRBV7-3,15,TGTGCCAGCAGCCCACGGACTAGCGGGGTCGGGGGGCAGTTCTTC,CASSPRTSGVGGQFF
NA,NA,TRBJ2-3,TRBV20-1,18,TGCAGTGCTAGAGTTCGGCAACTAATCCCCTTTTCCACAGATACGCAGTATTTT,CSARVRQLIPFSTDTQYF
NA,NA,TRBJ1-6,TRBV20-1,17,TGCAGTGCTAGCAACCCCTACCAGGGAGTGGGGAATTCACCCCTCCACTTT,CSASNPYQGVGNSPLHF
many,NA,TRBJ1-1,TRBV4-2,16,TGTGCCAGCAGCCAAGAAGAGGGGACCGGGACTACTGAAGCTTTCTTT,CASSQEEGTGTTEAFF
few,NA,TRBJ2-7,TRBV3-1,12,TGTGCCAGCAGCGCGGAACGCTACGAGCAGTACTTC,CASSAERYEQYF
NA,NA,TRBJ2-7,TRBV7-8,15,TGTGCCAGCAGCCCCCGGCGGGCGGGAAAGTACGAGCAGTACTTC,CASSPRRAGKYEQYF
few,TRBD1,TRBJ2-7,TRBV19,12,TGTGCCAGTAGTACCGACAGGGGCGAGCAGTACTTC,CASSTDRGEQYF
NA,TRBD1,TRBJ2-4,TRBV5-1,14,TGCGCCAGCAGCTGGGGGGACAGGGGAAACATTCAGTACTTC,CASSWGDRGNIQYF
few,NA,TRBJ1-4,TRBV20-1,11,TGCAGTGCTGACAGAGGGGAAAAACTGTTTTTT,CSADRGEKLFF
NA,TRBD1,TRBJ1-2,TRBV6-1,16,TGTGCCAGCAGTGAAGGAAGACCGGGACAGGGGGGCGGCTACACCTTC,CASSEGRPGQGGGYTF
few,TRBD2,TRBJ2-1,TRBV7-9,14,TGTGCCAGCAGCTCCGGACTAGCCGTCGATGAGCAGTTCTTC,CASSSGLAVDEQFF
NA,TRBD1,TRBJ2-3,TRBV20-1,15,TGCAGTGCCCACTCCGGGACAGGGCGTTCAGATACGCAGTATTTT,CSAHSGTGRSDTQYF
NA,NA,TRBJ2-2,TRBV9,18,TGTGCCAGCAGCGTGAGTAGCTACTCTATGGGTAACACCGGGGAGCTGTTTTTT,CASSVSSYSMGNTGELFF
few,TRBD1,TRBJ2-1,TRBV24-1,12,TGTGCCACCAGTGACTGGGGGACAGGAGAGTTCTTC,CATSDWGTGEFF